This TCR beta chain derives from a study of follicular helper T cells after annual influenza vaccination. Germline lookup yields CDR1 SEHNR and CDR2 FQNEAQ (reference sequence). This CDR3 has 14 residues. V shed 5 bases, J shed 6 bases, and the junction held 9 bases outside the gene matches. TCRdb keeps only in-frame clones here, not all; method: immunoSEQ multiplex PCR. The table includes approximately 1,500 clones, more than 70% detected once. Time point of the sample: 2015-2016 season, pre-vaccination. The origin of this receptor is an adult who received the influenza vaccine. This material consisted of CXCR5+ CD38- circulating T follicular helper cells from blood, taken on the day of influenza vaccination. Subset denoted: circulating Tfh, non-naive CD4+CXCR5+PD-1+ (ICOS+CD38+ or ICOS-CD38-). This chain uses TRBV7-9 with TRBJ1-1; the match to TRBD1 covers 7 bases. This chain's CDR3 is CASSTRQGYSEAFF. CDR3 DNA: TGTGCCAGCAGCACGAGACAGGGATACTCTGAAGCTTTCTTT.